This TCR beta chain derives from a study of cytomegalovirus exposure and HLA in healthy donors (dated 2017 in TCRdb). At the level of the whole study: According to a later analysis, the approximately 120 validation repertoires were produced on the same platform as the roughly 600 repertoires of the first cohort. The study aimed to test whether cataloging public T cell receptors could reveal signatures of past pathogen exposure. A separate validation cohort of about 110 different subjects was used in addition to the approximately 670-subject first cohort. High-throughput TCR immunosequencing, statistical association of individual TCRs with disease status, and machine learning were combined to predict cytomegalovirus infection status. The study at large found these results: A later analysis had no HLA typing for the validation cohort, so co-occurrence there was scored across all 130 or so repertoires. Most TCR sequences were seen in very few donors, while some public TCRs were found in many individuals. The classifier was reported to diagnose cytomegalovirus status with high specificity and sensitivity in both the original cohort and the validation cohort. The study listed 170 or so TCR beta chains as associated with cytomegalovirus. In vitro tests confirmed that a few of the cytomegalovirus-associated TCR beta chains recognize cytomegalovirus antigens. According to the authors, the approach could potentially be generalized to other disease states and immunological phenotypes. A later analysis found that TCRs clustered in the first cohort also tended to co-occur in the roughly 120 validation repertoires, with more than 90% of cluster scores above 0.

As regards this clone: Its cognate antigen has yet to be identified. No clone much larger than this one lies a single base away; base qualities are absent.

Receptor libraries were prepared by the immunoSEQ multiplex PCR assay. Processing in the source paper ran as follows. To diagnose cytomegalovirus status from the catalog of TCR beta chain sequences, a statistical classification framework was built. TCRdb carries this immuneACCESS record with in-frame sequences only. Its versions omit some clonotypes, under half of them owing to an unresolved V gene in the studies checked, with the rest unexplained. V, J and clone size reflect that table, while D and trimming were determined from the DNA. The sample has around 180,000 clones on record, about 84% of them singletons. The ten biggest clones cover approximately 1.5% of the sample. The CDR3 has 16 amino acids, counting the end cysteine and phenylalanine. Left in the record is the CDR3 DNA by itself, 48 bases read in frame from the first base. The germline V gene gives CDR1 as SGHRS and CDR2 as YFSETQ. V and J are trimmed by 3 bases and 4 bases, and the gene matches miss 10 bases of the junction.

Separate from the approximately 670-subject first cohort, the validation cohort of about 110 subjects was the group to which the donors belonged. The chain is assembled from TRBV5-1 and TRBJ2-5; 9 bases in the middle match TRBD2. The receptor was isolated from a woman aged 18-35 years in good health and CMV-seronegative. Specimen: PBMCs. The CDR3 region reads CASSWDLAGVGETQYF. The nucleotides read TGCGCCAGCAGCTGGGATTTAGCGGGGGTAGGAGAGACCCAGTACTTC.